This TCR beta chain appears in the sequencing data of a study of cytomegalovirus exposure and HLA in healthy donors. General study findings and limits: The authors listed 150 or so TCR beta chains as cytomegalovirus-associated.

With V trimmed by 0 bases and J by 2 bases, 3 bases remained unmatched. Germline V CDR1 and CDR2: SGHRS, YFSETQ. The CDR3 has 15 residues. As concerns this clone: The antigen is unknown.

PCR amplification relied on 60 Vbeta primers (plus 13 Jbeta primers). The table came from immunoSEQ multiplex PCR; TCRdb's copy has only in-frame clones and leaves some out. The sample contains about 130,000 clones, about 73% of which appear only once. The receptor was isolated from a human donor in good health. Sequenced sample: PBMCs. The chain carries TRBV5-1 and TRBJ1-1; 8 bases are a match to TRBD1. The CDR3 DNA sequence: TGCGCCAGCAGCTTGGGGGCAGGGGGCAACACTGAAGCTTTCTTT. This encodes CASSLGAGGNTEAFF.